The clone carrying this TCR beta chain was counted a few times. As yet, its antigen is unknown. The data originate from a study of blood T cells in healthy people across ages. Study-level findings and limits: Possibly, changes in expanded clonotypes were confounded because donor CMV status was unknown. Naive CD4+ cells and diversity were both higher in long-lived donors than in aged donors.

In terms of origin and age, donors were healthy Caucasian individuals from Russia aged roughly 6 to 100. Peripheral blood samples of roughly 9.8 milliliters were drawn from each donor. Per germline, CDR1 MNHEY and CDR2 SVGEGT. The CDR3 spans 15 residues. Then a second PCR, running about 7 to 11 cycles, was carried out with a sample-barcoded 5' primer and a J-beta primer mix. TCRdb passed the 5' RACE reads through MiXCR, listing each CDR3 protein once. The sample holds under 1,000,000 distinct CDR3 sequences, about 36% seen once. The V call is TRBV6-2 or TRBV6-3, the J call TRBJ2-7; the match to TRBD2 covers 12 bases. TRBJ2-5 matches the DNA end more closely, so the J call is doubtful. This receptor was identified in a man aged 18 to 29 in good health. Sequencing was performed on blood. CDR3 residues: CASSTRLAGEGTQYF. The CDR3 DNA follows: TGTGCCAGCAGCACTCGACTAGCGGGGGAGGGGACCCAGTACTTC.